These T cell receptor beta chains were read from a single sample in a study of Ad26.COV2.S vaccination and SARS-CoV-2 variants. Libraries were prepared by immunoSEQ multiplex PCR; TCRdb keeps only in-frame clonotypes and omits some of them. The repertoire holds approximately 280,000 clones, with 80% to 90% as singletons. The specimen comprised peripheral blood, sampled in a trial of Ad26.COV2.S vaccine versus placebo. The origin of the receptors is a person aged 18-65 years who received the Ad26.COV2.S COVID-19 vaccine or a placebo. The CDR3 runs from the conserved cysteine through the conserved F or W. The D gene is left open where the match is weak. The size field is filled for only some rows; it gives once, few, many or a size class.

v_gene: TRBV6-1; d_gene: .; j_gene: TRBJ1-1; abundance: .; CDR3nt: TGTGCCAGCAGTGATGGTCAGGTGTACGTCACTGAAGCTTTCTTT; CDR3aa: CASSDGQVYVTEAFF
v_gene: TRBV5-1; d_gene: TRBD1; j_gene: TRBJ1-1; abundance: .; CDR3nt: TGCGCCAGCAGCCTAGTCCCGGGACAGGGACAGAACACTGAAGCTTTCTTT; CDR3aa: CASSLVPGQGQNTEAFF
v_gene: TRBV5-5; d_gene: .; j_gene: TRBJ1-4; abundance: .; CDR3nt: TGTGCCAGCAGCTTGGACGGGTGGAATGAAAAACTGTTTTTT; CDR3aa: CASSLDGWNEKLFF
v_gene: TRBV12-3/TRBV12-4; d_gene: .; j_gene: TRBJ1-5; abundance: .; CDR3nt: TGTGCCAGCAGTGCAGGGTTCCAGCCCCAGCATTTT; CDR3aa: CASSAGFQPQHF
v_gene: TRBV30; d_gene: TRBD1; j_gene: TRBJ1-2; abundance: .; CDR3nt: TGTGCCTGGACCCCCCGTAGTCGACAGGGCCGGGGCTACACCTTC; CDR3aa: CAWTPRSRQGRGYTF
v_gene: TRBV5-1; d_gene: .; j_gene: TRBJ1-1; abundance: .; CDR3nt: TGCGCCAGCAGGACAGATCCGAACACTGAAGCTTTCTTT; CDR3aa: CASRTDPNTEAFF
v_gene: TRBV19; d_gene: TRBD2; j_gene: TRBJ2-1; abundance: .; CDR3nt: TGTGCCAGTAATCCGGGACTAGCGGGATACAATGAGCAGTTCTTC; CDR3aa: CASNPGLAGYNEQFF
v_gene: TRBV9; d_gene: .; j_gene: TRBJ1-1; abundance: .; CDR3nt: TGTGCCAGCAGCGTAGCTACGGGAGGGACTGAAGCTTTCTTT; CDR3aa: CASSVATGGTEAFF
v_gene: TRBV6-5; d_gene: .; j_gene: TRBJ1-5; abundance: many; CDR3nt: TGTGCCAGCAGCCTAGACAGAAATAGCAATCAGCCCCAGCATTTT; CDR3aa: CASSLDRNSNQPQHF
v_gene: TRBV10-3; d_gene: .; j_gene: TRBJ2-7; abundance: .; CDR3nt: TGTGCCATCAGTGAGAGCACTCTACCCTACGAGCAGTACTTC; CDR3aa: CAISESTLPYEQYF
v_gene: TRBV19; d_gene: .; j_gene: TRBJ1-2; abundance: .; CDR3nt: TGTGCCAGTAGTGCCGCCGGGGGATATGGCTACACCTTC; CDR3aa: CASSAAGGYGYTF
v_gene: TRBV19; d_gene: TRBD1; j_gene: TRBJ2-7; abundance: .; CDR3nt: TGTGCCAGTAGTCCCCAGACAGGGACCTACGAGCAGTACTTC; CDR3aa: CASSPQTGTYEQYF
v_gene: TRBV7-8; d_gene: TRBD1; j_gene: TRBJ1-4; abundance: .; CDR3nt: TGTGCCAGCAGCTTGGACAGGCTCGTTCAGAACGAAAAACTGTTTTTT; CDR3aa: CASSLDRLVQNEKLFF
v_gene: TRBV7-9; d_gene: .; j_gene: TRBJ1-1; abundance: few; CDR3nt: TGTGCCAGCAGCCCCCCGGTGAACACTGAAGCTTTCTTT; CDR3aa: CASSPPVNTEAFF
v_gene: TRBV13; d_gene: .; j_gene: TRBJ2-4; abundance: .; CDR3nt: TGTGCCAGCAGCTGGACGGTCGGATTAGCCAAAAACATTCAGTACTTC; CDR3aa: CASSWTVGLAKNIQYF
v_gene: TRBV7-2; d_gene: .; j_gene: TRBJ1-1; abundance: .; CDR3nt: TGTGCCAGCAGCTTAGTACGGACAGCCATGAACACTGAAGCTTTCTTT; CDR3aa: CASSLVRTAMNTEAFF
v_gene: TRBV7-2; d_gene: TRBD2; j_gene: TRBJ2-3; abundance: .; CDR3nt: TGTGCCAGCAGCCTAGGCCTAGCGGGAGGGGATACGCAGTATTTT; CDR3aa: CASSLGLAGGDTQYF
v_gene: TRBV9; d_gene: TRBD2; j_gene: TRBJ2-5; abundance: .; CDR3nt: TGTGCCAGCAGCGTAAGGACGGGACTAGCGGAAGAGACCCAGTACTTC; CDR3aa: CASSVRTGLAEETQYF
v_gene: TRBV6-2/TRBV6-3; d_gene: .; j_gene: TRBJ1-1; abundance: .; CDR3nt: TGTGCCAGCAGTTACCTGGGACGGCGGGAAGCTTTCTTT; CDR3aa: CASSYLGRREAFF
v_gene: TRBV2; d_gene: TRBD1; j_gene: TRBJ1-6; abundance: .; CDR3nt: TGTGCCAGCAGACCGGACAGGAGCTCCTATAATTCACCCCTCCACTTT; CDR3aa: CASRPDRSSYNSPLHF
v_gene: TRBV5-4; d_gene: TRBD1; j_gene: TRBJ1-1; abundance: .; CDR3nt: TGTGCCAGCAGCTTAGGACAGGGGCTAATGTCTGAAGCTTTCTTT; CDR3aa: CASSLGQGLMSEAFF
v_gene: TRBV6-1; d_gene: .; j_gene: TRBJ1-2; abundance: .; CDR3nt: TGTGCCAGCAGTGAACGGGCGGTCTATGGCTACACCTTC; CDR3aa: CASSERAVYGYTF
v_gene: TRBV4-1; d_gene: TRBD1; j_gene: TRBJ2-5; abundance: .; CDR3nt: TGCGCCAGCAGCCACCTACTCAGGGGGCAAACTCAAGAGACCCAGTACTTC; CDR3aa: CASSHLLRGQTQETQYF
v_gene: TRBV30; d_gene: .; j_gene: TRBJ1-3; abundance: few; CDR3nt: TGTGCCTCCCAACAGGGAAGCTCTGGAAACACCATATATTTT; CDR3aa: CASQQGSSGNTIYF
v_gene: TRBV29-1; d_gene: .; j_gene: TRBJ2-7; abundance: .; CDR3nt: TGCAGCGTTGAAGCGGGCAGGAGGCCCTACGAGCAGTACTTC; CDR3aa: CSVEAGRRPYEQYF
v_gene: TRBV7-8; d_gene: TRBD1; j_gene: TRBJ2-2; abundance: .; CDR3nt: TGTGCCAGCAGCCTGGGGACAGGGGGCATCACCGGGGAGCTGTTTTTT; CDR3aa: CASSLGTGGITGELFF
v_gene: TRBV27; d_gene: TRBD1; j_gene: TRBJ1-5; abundance: .; CDR3nt: TGTGCCAGCAGTTGGACAGGGCCGGATCAGCCCCAGCATTTT; CDR3aa: CASSWTGPDQPQHF
v_gene: TRBV18; d_gene: .; j_gene: TRBJ1-1; abundance: .; CDR3nt: TGTGCCAGCTCACCGCCGGGACCCTACACTGAAGCTTTCTTT; CDR3aa: CASSPPGPYTEAFF
v_gene: TRBV7-2; d_gene: TRBD1; j_gene: TRBJ1-5; abundance: .; CDR3nt: TGTGCCAGCAGCTTCCGGGACAGGGGAGCCCAGCATTTT; CDR3aa: CASSFRDRGAQHF
v_gene: TRBV5-4; d_gene: TRBD1; j_gene: TRBJ2-3; abundance: .; CDR3nt: TGTGCCAGCAGCTCGGGACAGAGGGTGCAGTATTTT; CDR3aa: CASSSGQRVQYF
v_gene: TRBV5-6; d_gene: .; j_gene: TRBJ2-7; abundance: .; CDR3nt: TGTGCCAGCAGCTTGCTTGGGGGGCCCAGCTCCTACGAGCAGTACTTC; CDR3aa: CASSLLGGPSSYEQYF
v_gene: TRBV9; d_gene: .; j_gene: TRBJ2-3; abundance: .; CDR3nt: TGTGCCAGCAGCGTAAGCCCAATCCCAGATACGCAGTATTTT; CDR3aa: CASSVSPIPDTQYF
v_gene: TRBV5-1; d_gene: .; j_gene: TRBJ2-2; abundance: once; CDR3nt: TGCGCCAGCAGCACAAAGGACATCTCCACCGGGGAGCTGTTTTTT; CDR3aa: CASSTKDISTGELFF